Each of the 19 T cell receptor beta chains below was sequenced from the same sample in a study of blood T cell repertoires in COVID-19. Profiled with immunoSEQ multiplex PCR; TCRdb holds only in-frame clones, not every one. The sample shows around 60,000 clones, 72% of them seen only once. The specimen was peripheral blood. These receptors came from a woman in her seventies with COVID-19, enrolled during active disease.

The V gene is TRBV15, the J gene TRBJ1-1; D may be TRBD1 (5 bases). CDR3 size: 14 residues. V lost 0 bases, J lost 6 bases, and 11 bases lay in between. From germline, CDR1 is LNHNV and CDR2 YYDKDF (reference sequence). In DNA form, the CDR3 reads TGTGCCACCAGCAGAGATCAGGGAGGAGCTGAAGCTTTCTTT. Translated, it gives CATSRDQGGAEAFF.

The rearrangement joins TRBV19 to TRBJ1-5, with D tentatively TRBD1 (5 bases). The V gene's germline CDR1 is LNHDA and CDR2 SQIVND (reference sequence). The CDR3 is 18 amino acids. Trimming removed 7 bases at V and 0 bases at J, with 22 bases between. The CDR3 nucleotides are TGTGCCAGTACCCCCGGGGGACCTGCTCGTTATAGCAATCAGCCCCAGCATTTT. Residues: CASTPGGPARYSNQPQHF.

The chain joins TRBV9 to TRBJ1-6, with 10 bases fitting TRBD1. Germline V lookup: CDR1 SGDLS, CDR2 YYNGEE. The junction had 7 bases not matched to a gene; V was cut back by 0 bases and J by 16 bases. The CDR3 sequence is 14 residues long. For the CDR3, the DNA is TGTGCCAGCAGCGTAGGGGACAGGGGCCTAGAGCTCCACTTT. Translation: CASSVGDRGLELHF.

This clone was detected only once. This chain joins TRBV19 and TRBJ1-2, with TRBD1 matching 9 bases. Germline V gives CDR1 LNHDA, CDR2 SQIVND (reference sequence). This CDR3 region has 15 residues. V shed 4 bases, J shed 4 bases, and the junction held 7 bases outside the gene matches. The CDR3, as DNA: TGTGCCAGTAGTACTCCCGGGACAGGGAGCTATGGCTACACCTTC. This codes for CASSTPGTGSYGYTF.

The CDR3 protein is CASREGQGPGGEQYV. The CDR3 DNA is TGTGCCAGCAGGGAGGGACAGGGACCCGGGGGCGAGCAGTACGTC. V is TRBV6-5 and J is TRBJ2-7, with 9 nucleotides matching TRBD1. This CDR3 spans 15 amino acids. The ends lost 6 bases at V and 6 bases at J; junction bases unmatched: 12. Germline assignment: CDR1 MNHEY and CDR2 SVGAGI.

The V call is TRBV5-6, the J call TRBJ2-1; 14 bases fit TRBD2. The CDR3 has 16 amino acids. Germline values: CDR1 SGHDT, CDR2 YYEEEE. The V and J ends lost 0 bases and 6 bases, in that order; junction bases with no gene match: 2. CDR3 loop: CASSLGGLAGGNEQFF. In DNA form, the CDR3 reads TGTGCCAGCAGCTTGGGCGGACTAGCGGGAGGCAATGAGCAGTTCTTC.

A few counts support this clone. The V gene is TRBV27, the J gene TRBJ2-1; a weak D match, TRBD1 (6 bases). There are 15 residues in the CDR3. Deletions cut 5 bases from V and 3 bases from J, with 14 bases between. Germline CDR1 MNHEY, CDR2 SMNVEV (reference sequence). CDR3 residues: CASSNRDTNYNEQFF. CDR3 DNA: TGTGCCAGCAGTAATCGGGACACAAACTACAATGAGCAGTTCTTC.

In nucleotides, the CDR3 is TGTGCCAGCTCACCAGCGACAGGGGCCTACGAGCAGTACGTC. Encoded protein: CASSPATGAYEQYV. The rearrangement links TRBV18 to TRBJ2-7; 8 bases are a match to TRBD1. The trim removed 2 bases at V and 2 bases at J, leaving 2 bases unmatched. The CDR3 contains 14 residues. Germline V gene data show CDR1 as KGHSH and CDR2 as LQKENI.

For this clone: Other DNA sequences in this specimen translate into the identical CDR3. The chain links TRBV18 to TRBJ1-5; D is possibly TRBD1 (6 bases). The CDR3 covers 14 residues. Trimming pared 2 bases from V and 1 base from J, leaving 6 bases between. In germline, CDR1 is KGHSH, CDR2 LQKENI. The CDR3 DNA follows: TGTGCCAGCTCACCAGGGGGCAGCAATCAGCCCCAGCATTTT. This codes for CASSPGGSNQPQHF.

J is TRBJ1-4 and V is TRBV11-3; weak D call: TRBD1 (5 bases). This CDR3 is built from 13 residues. Trimming left V 6 bases short and J 7 bases short, with 12 bases between. Germline V CDR1 and CDR2: SGHNT, YENEEA. CDR3 DNA sequence: TGTGCCAGCAGGACCGGGGGAAGTGAAAAACTGTTTTTT. This encodes CASRTGGSEKLFF.

The rearrangement joins TRBV7-6 to TRBJ2-1; possible D gene TRBD2, 7 bases. Germline V gives CDR1 SGHVS, CDR2 FNYEAQ. V dropped 5 bases and J dropped 6 bases, with 14 bases sitting between them. The CDR3 is 14 residues long. In DNA form, the CDR3 reads TGTGCCAGCAGCCCCCCCCGGGGGGCCAATGAGCAGTTCTTC. It yields the protein CASSPPRGANEQFF. Variable domain in full (rest from reference TRBV7-6 and TRBJ2-1): GAGVSQSPRYKVTKRGQDVALRCDPISGHVSLYWYRQALGQGPEFLTYFNYEAQQDKSGLPNDRFSAERPEGSISTLTIQRTEQRDSAMYRCASSPPRGANEQFFGPGTRLTVL.

In nucleotides, the CDR3 is TGTGCCAGCAGCTTAGTCCCCCGGACAGGGGCTTACGAGCAGTACTTC. Translating it yields CASSLVPRTGAYEQYF. The V gene is TRBV7-7, the J gene TRBJ2-7, with 9 nucleotides matching TRBD1. The V gene end was trimmed by 1 base and the J gene end by 4 bases; junction bases not matched to a gene: 8. The CDR3 is made up of 16 amino acids. In germline, CDR1 is SSHAT, CDR2 FNYEAQ (reference sequence).

This chain uses TRBV29-1 with TRBJ2-1, with 15 bases aligning to TRBD2. The CDR3 contains 15 residues. After removal of 2 bases from V and 9 bases from J, the junction contained 5 bases not matched to a gene. Germline CDR1 reads SQVTM; CDR2 reads ANQGSEA. CDR3 DNA: TGCAGCGTTGAACAGGGGACTAGCGGGAGGATTGAGCAGTTCTTC. Amino acid sequence: CSVEQGTSGRIEQFF.

A single count supports this clone. The J gene is TRBJ1-2, the V gene TRBV7-6, with a possible D match to TRBD1 (5 bases). Trimming cost V 5 bases and J 7 bases, with 14 bases left between them. Germline assignment: CDR1 SGHVS and CDR2 FNYEAQ. The CDR3 has 13 amino acids. The CDR3 bases are TGTGCCAGCAGCATTCTCCAGGGAGGTGGCTACACCTTC. Translation: CASSILQGGGYTF.

The chain joins TRBV6-5 to TRBJ1-1, with D uncertain. The germline V and J ends were trimmed by 2 bases and 0 bases, with 10 bases remaining between them. CDR3 size: 15 residues. Germline lookup yields CDR1 MNHEY and CDR2 SVGAGI. This CDR3 reads CASSYGSTMNTEAFF. In nucleotides, the CDR3 is TGTGCCAGCAGTTACGGCTCAACAATGAACACTGAAGCTTTCTTT.

This clone has more than one count but fewer than ten. The CDR3 protein is CASSYPLAEAFF. The CDR3, as DNA: TGTGCCAGCAGCTATCCTCTCGCTGAAGCTTTCTTT. The rearrangement uses TRBV7-8 and TRBJ1-1; no reliable D call. Trimming shortened V by 4 bases and J by 6 bases, and 9 bases separated the two germline ends. This CDR3 is built from 12 residues. CDR1 and CDR2 from the germline V gene are SGHVS and FQNEAQ.

The CDR3 DNA follows: TGTGCCAGCAGCTCAGCTGGGGCAGAGCACACCGGGGAGCTGTTTTTT. As protein: CASSSAGAEHTGELFF. This chain links TRBV11-2 with TRBJ2-2; D is perhaps TRBD1 (5 bases). The germline V gene has CDR1 SGHAT and CDR2 FQNNGV. Trimming shortened V by 4 bases and J by 3 bases, and 15 bases separated the two germline ends. This CDR3 has 16 residues.

This clone has only one observation. The chain has TRBV14 and TRBJ2-1, with TRBD2 matching 11 bases. The junction had 6 bases not matched to a gene; V was cut back by 5 bases and J by 0 bases. Germline assignment: CDR1 SGHDN and CDR2 FVKESK. The CDR3 sequence is 17 residues long. CDR3 coding DNA: TGTGCCAGCAGCTCGCTAGCGGGAGGACGCTCCTACAATGAGCAGTTCTTC. Translating it yields CASSSLAGGRSYNEQFF.

This clone was counted a few times. The chain is built from TRBV3-1 (or the pseudogene TRBV3-2) and TRBJ1-1, with D possibly being TRBD1 (5 bases). Germline loops: CDR1 LGHDT, CDR2 YNNKEL (reference sequence). The CDR3 extends over 14 amino acids. The V and J ends lost 3 bases and 1 base respectively, with 9 bases between them. The CDR3 nucleotides are TGTGCCAGCAGCCACCTGGGGGGGAACACTGAAGCTTTCTTT. Protein sequence: CASSHLGGNTEAFF.